The 20 T cell receptor beta chains below were found in one sample sequenced in a study of cytomegalovirus exposure and HLA in healthy donors. Produced via immunoSEQ multiplex PCR; TCRdb's table is partial and in-frame only. The data hold more than 75,000 clones, with 85% to 95% observed a single time. Sequenced material: PBMCs. All receptors derive from a man aged 18 to 30 in good health and CMV-seronegative.

The chain joins TRBV7-2 to TRBJ2-7; 9 nucleotides agree with TRBD2. The CDR3 is made up of 14 amino acids. The germline gives CDR1 SGHTA, CDR2 FQGNSA. V shed 7 bases and J 1 base; nucleotides not matched to a gene: 5. In DNA form, the CDR3 reads TGTGCCAGCAAGTTAGCGGGAGTTTCCTACGAGCAGTACTTC. Its translation: CASKLAGVSYEQYF.

This sequence joins TRBV5-1 and TRBJ2-7; 13 bases match TRBD2. V lost 4 bases to trimming and J lost 4 bases; unmatched junction nucleotides: 8. The germline V gene encodes CDR1 SGHRS and CDR2 YFSETQ. The CDR3 has 16 amino acids. In nucleotides, the CDR3 is TGCGCCAGCAGCCCAGCCGGACTAGCGGGGGTATACGAGCAGTACTTC. Encoded protein: CASSPAGLAGVYEQYF.

V is TRBV19 and J is TRBJ1-5; D is unresolved. V lost 3 bases and J 3 bases, leaving 6 bases between the germline ends. CDR3 length equals 13 residues. Germline assignment: CDR1 LNHDA and CDR2 SQIVND (reference sequence). CDR3 coding DNA: TGTGCCAGTAGTATCCCCTCCAATCAGCCCCAGCATTTT. This encodes CASSIPSNQPQHF.

CDR3 sequence: CAIRGTGVNEQYF. CDR3 in DNA: TGTGCCATCAGAGGGACAGGGGTAAACGAGCAGTACTTC. V usage is TRBV10-3 and J usage is TRBJ2-7; 10 bases agree with TRBD1. This CDR3 is built from 13 residues. Germline CDR1 and CDR2: ENHRY and SYGVKD. V trimming: 6 bases; J trimming: 5 bases; junction bases outside the gene matches: 4.

V and J are TRBV6-6 and TRBJ1-2, with 8 bases that match TRBD1. After removal of 7 bases from V and 0 bases from J, the junction contained 4 bases not matched to a gene. The germline V gene has CDR1 MNHNY and CDR2 SVGAGI (reference sequence). CDR3 size: 14 residues. Written as DNA, the CDR3 is TGTGCCAGCATCCGACAGGGGTCTAACTATGGCTACACCTTC. As protein: CASIRQGSNYGYTF.

The V gene is TRBV27, the J gene TRBJ2-7; 9 bases fit TRBD2. After removal of 4 bases from V and 0 bases from J, the junction contained 4 bases not matched to a gene. This CDR3 comprises 15 residues. Germline V CDR1 and CDR2: MNHEY, SMNVEV (reference sequence). CDR3 coding DNA: TGTGCCAGCAGTTCAGATAGCGGGAGCTCCTACGAGCAGTACTTC. This sequence encodes CASSSDSGSSYEQYF.

The chain carries TRBV27 and TRBJ2-7; 11 nucleotides agree with TRBD1. The CDR3 consists of 15 residues. The germline CDR1 and CDR2 sequences are MNHEY and SMNVEV (reference sequence). The V segment lost 5 bases and the J segment 4 bases; nucleotides outside the gene matches: 7. The DNA for the CDR3 is TGTGCCAGCAGTCCCTGGACAGGGGGCGTATACGAGCAGTACTTC. Protein product: CASSPWTGGVYEQYF.

The chain combines TRBV4-2 with TRBJ2-1; the D gene is possibly TRBD2 (6 bases). The germline V gene has CDR1 LGHNA and CDR2 YNFKEQ. The CDR3 length is 16 residues. Between the trimmed V and J ends, which lost 1 base and 2 bases, there was a span of 12 bases. CDR3 protein: CASSQVLAVTYNEQFF. The CDR3 DNA is TGTGCCAGCAGCCAAGTACTAGCTGTGACCTACAATGAGCAGTTCTTC.

The V call is TRBV6-5, the J call TRBJ2-5; D not resolved. V was cut by 2 bases and J by 3 bases, with 7 bases left in between. This CDR3 is built from 13 residues. Germline V gives CDR1 MNHEY, CDR2 SVGAGI. In DNA form, the CDR3 reads TGTGCCAGCAGTTACGACGGAGAAGAGACCCAGTACTTC. Translating gives CASSYDGEETQYF.

This chain links TRBV18 with TRBJ1-1; 10 bases line up with TRBD1. Trimming took 7 bases from V and 1 from J; bases not matched to a gene: 3. CDR1 and CDR2 from the germline V gene are KGHSH and LQKENI. CDR3 size: 14 residues. The DNA for the CDR3 is TGTGCCAGCTTTCGGACAGGGGGGAACACTGAAGCTTTCTTT. It specifies CASFRTGGNTEAFF.

The chain recombines TRBV28 with TRBJ1-1; possibly TRBD1 for D (6 bases). Germline V gives CDR1 MDHEN, CDR2 SYDVKM. V was trimmed by 5 bases and J by 4 bases, leaving 14 bases between them. The CDR3 sequence is 14 residues long. CDR3 protein: CASSTPQGITEAFF. CDR3 sequence (DNA): TGTGCCAGCAGTACGCCTCAGGGGATCACTGAAGCTTTCTTT.

The chain carries TRBV5-1 and TRBJ2-7; D is perhaps TRBD1 (6 bases). The CDR3 covers 14 residues. The germline CDR1 and CDR2 sequences are SGHRS and YFSETQ. V lost 6 bases and J 0 bases, leaving 13 bases between the germline ends. The CDR3 DNA sequence: TGCGCCAGCACCGAGGACAGCACCTCCTACGAGCAGTACTTC. Protein sequence: CASTEDSTSYEQYF.

The rearrangement uses TRBV11-2 and TRBJ1-3, with D perhaps matching TRBD1 (5 bases). There are 14 residues in the CDR3. The ends were cut back, 2 bases at V and 8 bases at J, with 13 bases in the middle. Germline V gene lookup returns CDR1 SGHAT and CDR2 FQNNGV. CDR3 in amino acids: CASSLSRVRDTIYF. For the CDR3, the DNA is TGTGCCAGCAGCTTAAGCAGGGTACGGGACACCATATATTTT. The full variable domain, in which reference TRBV11-2 and TRBJ1-3 provide the parts outside the CDR3, is EAGVAQSPRYKIIEKRQSVAFWCNPISGHATLYWYQQILGQGPKLLIQFQNNGVVDDSQLPKDRFSAERLKGVDSTLKIQPAKLEDSAVYLCASSLSRVRDTIYFGEGSWLTVV.

This clone was seen just once. This sequence joins TRBV12-5 and TRBJ1-3; D is ambiguous. This CDR3 region has 14 residues. Per germline, CDR1 LGHNT and CDR2 FRNRAP. With 2 bases removed from V and 4 bases from J, the gap between germline ends came to 9 bases. The CDR3: CASGLQAMGNTIYF. CDR3 DNA sequence: TGTGCTAGTGGTTTGCAAGCGATGGGAAACACCATATATTTT.

V is TRBV19 and J is TRBJ1-1; 7 bases align to TRBD1. This CDR3 is built from 12 residues. V was clipped by 8 bases and J by 4 bases; unmatched bases: 4. Germline CDR1 is LNHDA and CDR2 is SQIVND (reference sequence). The CDR3 sequence is CASGQESTEAFF. The CDR3, as DNA: TGTGCCAGTGGACAGGAGTCCACTGAAGCTTTCTTT. Variable domain in full (rest from reference TRBV19 and TRBJ1-1): DGGITQSPKYLFRKEGQNVTLSCEQNLNHDAMYWYRQDPGQGLRLIYYSQIVNDFQKGDIAEGYSVSREKKESFPLTVTSAQKNPTAFYLCASGQESTEAFFGQGTRLTVV.

The rearrangement links TRBV5-1 to TRBJ1-5; D possibly corresponds to TRBD1 (5 bases). Trimming pared 1 base from V and 4 bases from J, leaving 9 bases between. This CDR3 is built from 14 residues. Per germline, CDR1 SGHRS and CDR2 YFSETQ. CDR3: CASSLSGNNQPQHF. In DNA, the CDR3 is TGCGCCAGCAGCTTGTCAGGGAATAATCAGCCCCAGCATTTT.

The chain recombines TRBV7-9 with TRBJ1-1; 8 bases match TRBD1. This CDR3 comprises 18 residues. Per the germline V gene, CDR1 is SEHNR and CDR2 is FQNEAQ (reference sequence). The J segment lost 1 base and the V segment lost 3 bases, leaving 13 bases of the junction unmatched. DNA for the CDR3: TGTGCCAGCAGCTTGGGGGGACAGGCGAAATACTCGAACACTGAAGCTTTCTTT. Translating it yields CASSLGGQAKYSNTEAFF.

This chain uses TRBV5-1 with TRBJ1-1; 9 nucleotides match TRBD1. Trimming took 4 bases from V and 7 from J; bases not matched to a gene: 14. The CDR3 runs to 16 residues. Germline CDR1 is SGHRS and CDR2 is YFSETQ. The CDR3 region has the DNA TGCGCCAGCAGCAGCGCCGGGACAGGGTTTGGGGGTGAAGCTTTCTTT. Translation: CASSSAGTGFGGEAFF.

V and J are TRBV7-6 and TRBJ2-7, with 8 nucleotides matching TRBD1. CDR1 is SGHVS, CDR2 FNYEAQ, per germline. The V gene end was trimmed by 2 bases and the J gene end by 0 bases; junction bases not matched to a gene: 12. CDR3 length equals 18 residues. Here the CDR3 DNA reads TGTGCCAGCAGCTTAAGGGCAAACTACGGACAGGGCTCCTACGAGCAGTACTTC. Its protein is CASSLRANYGQGSYEQYF. Together with reference TRBV7-6 and TRBJ2-7, the CDR3 gives the full variable domain: GAGVSQSPRYKVTKRGQDVALRCDPISGHVSLYWYRQALGQGPEFLTYFNYEAQQDKSGLPNDRFSAERPEGSISTLTIQRTEQRDSAMYRCASSLRANYGQGSYEQYFGPGTRLTVT.

This clone occurred once. The chain joins TRBV7-6 to TRBJ2-2, with TRBD1 identical over 10 bases. V lost 5 bases, J lost 5 bases, and 2 bases stayed unmatched. The CDR3 is made up of 14 amino acids. Germline V gives CDR1 SGHVS, CDR2 FNYEAQ. CDR3 DNA: TGTGCCAGCAGCCAGGGACAGGGGACCGGGGAGCTGTTTTTT. Translation: CASSQGQGTGELFF.